The rows below give T cell receptor beta chains drawn from one sample of a study of T-cell reconstitution after alpha-beta-depleted transplantation in children. TCRdb called the PCR reads again in MiXCR, with one record for every CDR3 protein. The sample includes hundreds of thousands of distinct CDR3 sequences, approximately 16% seen only once; the top ten take under 1.2%. The material was PBMCs from the stem cell graft donor, obtained from the stem cell graft. All receptors derive from a human donor who donated a stem cell graft to a child with acute myeloid leukemia. Both conserved end residues are trimmed from each CDR3.

V	J	CDR3
TRBV7-9	TRBJ1-2	ASSFNPANYGYT
TRBV20-1	TRBJ1-5	SARSVAPASFYGNQPQH
TRBV6-1	TRBJ2-3	ASAPGGSTDTQY
TRBV7-9	TRBJ1-4	ASRSTDEKLF
TRBV28	TRBJ1-6	ASSYRASYNSPLH
TRBV20-1	TRBJ1-2	SARNEANYGYT
TRBV7-2	TRBJ2-5	ASSSNGRGLSSETQY
TRBV9	TRBJ1-5	ASSEGKGQPQH
TRBV18	TRBJ2-7	ASSPDGLYSYEQY
TRBV20-1	TRBJ2-3	SGGTDTQY
TRBV29-1	TRBJ2-3	SGILARGGTDTQY
TRBV6-5	TRBJ1-2	ATRANYGYT
TRBV7-3	TRBJ2-4	ASTSWGARQEFAKNIQY
TRBV20-1	TRBJ1-2	SARDRGTLVGYT
TRBV4-3	TRBJ2-2	ASRWDRGTGELF
TRBV20-1	TRBJ2-7	SARNTNYEQY
TRBV7-9	TRBJ2-5	ASSRNAGLQETQY
TRBV20-1	TRBJ2-6	SAGVPGISGANVLT
TRBV12-3/TRBV12-4	TRBJ2-3	ASSSGTSGGRDTQY
TRBV6-5	TRBJ2-5	ASKISGAQETQY
TRBV11-3	TRBJ1-2	ASSLGGTGADGYT
TRBV29-1	TRBJ2-1	SKRTGSSYNEQF
TRBV20-1	TRBJ1-5	SASFVSGGGNQPQH
TRBV20-1	TRBJ1-5	SARDAGQPQH
TRBV29-1	TRBJ1-1	SVAISGRPRAF
TRBV3-1	TRBJ2-5	ASSQGPGVPTLGETQY
TRBV20-1	TRBJ2-7	SARDRALSYEQY
TRBV20-1	TRBJ1-4	SASQWRGPNEKLF
TRBV24-1	TRBJ1-2	ATSPSWGDRSLSGYT
TRBV7-2	TRBJ2-3	ASSLDAGGTDTQY
TRBV24-1	TRBJ2-2	ATSDSVNTGELF
TRBV30	TRBJ1-1	AWNNRGMNTEAF
TRBV18	TRBJ2-3	ASSTTADTQY
TRBV25-1	TRBJ1-1	ASGQGYTEAF
TRBV28	TRBJ1-5	ASARGLGWANQPQH
TRBV6-1	TRBJ1-6	ASSPLTGGGSPLH
TRBV20-1	TRBJ1-1	SALGPSNTEAF
TRBV6-1	TRBJ2-1	ASRRSGPSSYNEQF
TRBV24-1	TRBJ2-1	ATMSEHNEQF
TRBV7-9	TRBJ2-5	ASSLALAGDEETQY
TRBV24-1	TRBJ2-1	ATSDDPPYNEQF
TRBV15	TRBJ1-5	ATGGLVDSNQPQH
TRBV7-6	TRBJ2-1	ASSLGDAVSYNEQF
TRBV7-9	TRBJ2-7	ASSVSYEQY